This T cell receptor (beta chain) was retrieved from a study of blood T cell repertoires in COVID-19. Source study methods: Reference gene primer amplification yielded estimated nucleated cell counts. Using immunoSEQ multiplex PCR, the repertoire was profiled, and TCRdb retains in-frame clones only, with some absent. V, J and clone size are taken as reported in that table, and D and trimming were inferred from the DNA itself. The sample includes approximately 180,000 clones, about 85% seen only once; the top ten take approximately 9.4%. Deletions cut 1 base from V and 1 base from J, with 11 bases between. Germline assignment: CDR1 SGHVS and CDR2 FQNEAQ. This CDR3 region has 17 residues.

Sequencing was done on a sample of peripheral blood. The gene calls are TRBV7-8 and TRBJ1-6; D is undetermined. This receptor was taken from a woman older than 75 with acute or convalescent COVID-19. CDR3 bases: TGTGCCAGCAGCTTAGTGGCGAGAGGATCCTATAATTCACCCCTCCACTTT. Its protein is CASSLVARGSYNSPLHF.